This TCR beta chain is drawn from a study of blood T cells in healthy people across ages. A second PCR of about 6 to 11 cycles used a sample-barcoded 5' primer and a J-beta primer mix. TCRdb fed the 5' RACE reads into MiXCR, producing one record per CDR3 protein. The top ten hold 22% of the sample, which has some 710,000 distinct CDR3 sequences, around a fifth seen once. Per-sample PBMC isolation yielded at least 6.5 million cells. Trimming removed 5 bases from V and 7 bases from J, with 15 bases in between. This CDR3 is built from 14 residues. Germline V CDR1 and CDR2: SEHNR, FQNEAQ (reference sequence). There are many counts of this clonotype.

This sequence was found in a man in his sixties or seventies in good health. Sequencing was done on a sample of blood. This chain joins TRBV7-9 and TRBJ1-5; a weak D match, TRBD1 (5 bases). The CDR3 region has the DNA TGTGCCAGCAGCCGGGACCTCCACTCACAGCCCCAGCATTTT. This translates into CASSRDLHSQPQHF.